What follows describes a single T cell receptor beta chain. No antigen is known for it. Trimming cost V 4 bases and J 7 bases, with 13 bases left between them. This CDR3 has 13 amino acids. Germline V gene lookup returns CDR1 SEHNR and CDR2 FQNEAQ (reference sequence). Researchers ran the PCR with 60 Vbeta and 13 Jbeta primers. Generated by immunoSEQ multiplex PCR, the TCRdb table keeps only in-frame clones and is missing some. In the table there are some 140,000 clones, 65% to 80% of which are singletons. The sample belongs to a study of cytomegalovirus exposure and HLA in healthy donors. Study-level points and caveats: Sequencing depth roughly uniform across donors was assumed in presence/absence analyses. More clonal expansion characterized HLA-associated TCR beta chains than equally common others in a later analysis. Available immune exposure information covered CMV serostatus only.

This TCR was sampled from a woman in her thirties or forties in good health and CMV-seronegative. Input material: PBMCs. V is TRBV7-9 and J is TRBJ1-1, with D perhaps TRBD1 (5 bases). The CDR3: CASSSETEREAFF. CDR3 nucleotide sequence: TGTGCCAGCAGCTCAGAGACAGAACGTGAAGCTTTCTTT.